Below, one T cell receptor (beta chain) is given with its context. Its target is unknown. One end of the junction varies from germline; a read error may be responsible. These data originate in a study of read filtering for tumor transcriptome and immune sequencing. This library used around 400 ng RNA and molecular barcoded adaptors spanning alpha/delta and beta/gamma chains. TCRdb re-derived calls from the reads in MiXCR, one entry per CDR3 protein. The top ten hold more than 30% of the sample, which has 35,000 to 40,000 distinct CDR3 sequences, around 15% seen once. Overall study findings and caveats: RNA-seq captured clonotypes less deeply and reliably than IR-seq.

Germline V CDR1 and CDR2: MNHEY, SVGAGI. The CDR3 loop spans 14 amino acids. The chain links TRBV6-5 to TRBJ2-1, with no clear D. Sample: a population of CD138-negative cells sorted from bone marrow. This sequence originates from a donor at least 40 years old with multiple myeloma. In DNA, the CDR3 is TGTGCCAGCAGTTACCAACCAGCCACCCATGAGCAGTCCTTC. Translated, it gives CASSYQPATHEQSF.